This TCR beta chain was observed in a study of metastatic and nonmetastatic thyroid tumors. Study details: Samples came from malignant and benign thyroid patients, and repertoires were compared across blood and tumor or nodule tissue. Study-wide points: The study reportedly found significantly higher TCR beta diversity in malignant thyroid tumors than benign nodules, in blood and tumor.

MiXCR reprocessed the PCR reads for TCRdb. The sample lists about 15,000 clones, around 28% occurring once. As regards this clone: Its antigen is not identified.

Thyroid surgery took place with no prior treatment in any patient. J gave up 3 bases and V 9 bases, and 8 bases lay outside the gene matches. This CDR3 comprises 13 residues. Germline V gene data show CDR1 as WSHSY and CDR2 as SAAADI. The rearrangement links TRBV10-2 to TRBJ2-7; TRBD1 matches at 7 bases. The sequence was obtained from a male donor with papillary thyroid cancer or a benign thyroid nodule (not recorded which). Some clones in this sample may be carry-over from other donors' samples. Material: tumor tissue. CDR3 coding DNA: TGCGCCAGTAGGACAGGAGGTGTCTACGAGCAGTACTTC. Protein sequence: CASRTGGVYEQYF.